This TCR beta chain was documented in a study of blood T cell repertoires in COVID-19. Background on the study: The United States, Italy and Spain were the sources of the acute and convalescent COVID-19 samples.

Per the original data handling: Reference gene primers were amplified, and this amplification served to estimate nucleated cell counts. Method: immunoSEQ multiplex PCR; TCRdb's copy keeps in-frame clones and lacks some. Clone size and the V and J calls come from that table; the DNA yielded D and trimming. Of fewer than 70,000 clones in the sample, around 80% were seen once. The germline gives CDR1 LNHDA, CDR2 SQIVND (reference sequence). The V and J ends lost 1 base and 7 bases, in that order; junction bases with no gene match: 6. This CDR3 contains 16 residues. This receptor was taken from a human donor in a cohort sampled during active COVID-19. The sample was peripheral blood. This chain links TRBV19 with TRBJ1-6; TRBD1 matches 8 bases. CDR3 loop: CASSIGGRTGNSPLHF. CDR3 in DNA: TGTGCCAGTAGTATAGGTGGCCGGACAGGGAATTCACCCCTCCACTTT. Drawing the rest from reference TRBV19 and TRBJ1-6, the complete variable domain is DGGITQSPKYLFRKEGQNVTLSCEQNLNHDAMYWYRQDPGQGLRLIYYSQIVNDFQKGDIAEGYSVSREKKESFPLTVTSAQKNPTAFYLCASSIGGRTGNSPLHFGNGTRLTVT.